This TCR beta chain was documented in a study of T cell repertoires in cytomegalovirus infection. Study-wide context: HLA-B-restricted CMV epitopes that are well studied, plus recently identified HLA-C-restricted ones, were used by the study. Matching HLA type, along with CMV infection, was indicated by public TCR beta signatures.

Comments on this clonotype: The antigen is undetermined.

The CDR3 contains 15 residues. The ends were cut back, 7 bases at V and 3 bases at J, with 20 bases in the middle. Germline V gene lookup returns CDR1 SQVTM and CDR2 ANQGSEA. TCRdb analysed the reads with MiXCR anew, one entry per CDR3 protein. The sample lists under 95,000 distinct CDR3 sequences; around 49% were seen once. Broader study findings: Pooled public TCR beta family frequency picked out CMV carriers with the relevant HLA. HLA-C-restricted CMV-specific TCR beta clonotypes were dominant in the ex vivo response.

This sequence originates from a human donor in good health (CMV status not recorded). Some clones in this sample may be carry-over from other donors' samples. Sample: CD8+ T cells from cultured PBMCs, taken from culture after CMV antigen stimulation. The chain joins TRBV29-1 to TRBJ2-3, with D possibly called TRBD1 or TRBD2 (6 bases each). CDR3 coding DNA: TGCAGCGCGGAGGAAGAGGGGGGTTGGACAGATACGCAGTATTTT. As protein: CSAEEEGGWTDTQYF.